Listed below are T cell receptor beta chains from one sample, sequenced in a study of T-cell reconstitution after alpha-beta-depleted transplantation in children. TCRdb used MiXCR to reprocess the PCR reads, holding one entry per CDR3 protein. The data show 600,000 to 800,000 distinct CDR3 sequences, around 12% seen once. The material was PBMCs, obtained before TCRalphabeta/CD19-depleted stem cell transplant. These receptors all stem from a girl aged 2 to 9 with congenital amegakaryocytic thrombocytopenia, due to receive a stem cell transplant. The CDR3 runs from the conserved cysteine through the conserved F or W. Each record gives: J gene, D gene, clone size, V gene, CDR3 DNA, CDR3 protein. D genes are given only for firm matches. Size is stated for part of the rows, as once, few or many counts, or as a class when the clone is expanded.

J gene: TRBJ2-3; D gene: TRBD2; clone size: few; V gene: TRBV6-1; CDR3 DNA: TGTGCCAGCAGCCCGACTAGCGGGAGGATAATAGATACGCAGTATTTT; CDR3 protein: CASSPTSGRIIDTQYF
J gene: TRBJ2-1; D gene: TRBD2; clone size: few; V gene: TRBV7-6; CDR3 DNA: TGTGCCAGCAGCTTTATACTAGCGGGAGATTTTTATGAGCAGTTCTTC; CDR3 protein: CASSFILAGDFYEQFF
J gene: TRBJ2-1; D gene: -; clone size: -; V gene: TRBV12-3/TRBV12-4; CDR3 DNA: TGTGCCAGCAGTCCACTAGGCTCCTGGGGTGAGCAGTTCTTC; CDR3 protein: CASSPLGSWGEQFF
J gene: TRBJ2-1; D gene: TRBD1; clone size: few; V gene: TRBV5-6; CDR3 DNA: TGTGCCAGCAGCTTGGCCGTTCGGGACAGAAACAATGAGCAGTTCTTC; CDR3 protein: CASSLAVRDRNNEQFF
J gene: TRBJ1-5; D gene: TRBD1; clone size: many; V gene: TRBV11-1; CDR3 DNA: TGTGCCAGCAGCCCCCCCCAACAGGGGGCTAGCAATCAGCCCCAGCATTTT; CDR3 protein: CASSPPQQGASNQPQHF
J gene: TRBJ2-4; D gene: -; clone size: many; V gene: TRBV6-5; CDR3 DNA: TGTGCCAGCAGTACTGGGTCCCAGATAGCCAAAAACATTCAGTACTTC; CDR3 protein: CASSTGSQIAKNIQYF
J gene: TRBJ2-1; D gene: -; clone size: once; V gene: TRBV28; CDR3 DNA: TGTGCCAGCAGCTTGGCCCTCCACAGGAGACCCTACAATGAGCAGTTCTTC; CDR3 protein: CASSLALHRRPYNEQFF
J gene: TRBJ2-2; D gene: TRBD1; clone size: many; V gene: TRBV5-1; CDR3 DNA: TGCGCCAGCAGCACGGGACAGGGGTCCACCGGGGAGCTGTTTTTT; CDR3 protein: CASSTGQGSTGELFF
J gene: TRBJ2-1; D gene: TRBD2; clone size: -; V gene: TRBV7-9; CDR3 DNA: TGTGCCAGCAGCGCCGGGACTAGCAGGATCTACAATGAGCAGTTCTTC; CDR3 protein: CASSAGTSRIYNEQFF
J gene: TRBJ2-1; D gene: TRBD1; clone size: many; V gene: TRBV29-1; CDR3 DNA: TGCAGCGTTGAAGGGATAGGGGGCGGTTTTTGGTTCTACAATGAGCAGTTCTTC; CDR3 protein: CSVEGIGGGFWFYNEQFF
J gene: TRBJ2-4; D gene: -; clone size: once; V gene: TRBV7-9; CDR3 DNA: TGTGTCAGCGAGGGTTCCGCTTACAAAAACATTCAGTACTTC; CDR3 protein: CVSEGSAYKNIQYF
J gene: TRBJ2-1; D gene: TRBD2; clone size: many; V gene: TRBV5-1; CDR3 DNA: TGCGCCAGCAGCTTCGGACTAGCGACAAACAATGAGCAGTTCTTC; CDR3 protein: CASSFGLATNNEQFF
J gene: TRBJ2-3; D gene: -; clone size: many; V gene: TRBV7-9; CDR3 DNA: TGTGCCAGCAGCTTAGAACGTGCCACAGATACGCAGTATTTT; CDR3 protein: CASSLERATDTQYF
J gene: TRBJ1-1; D gene: -; clone size: -; V gene: TRBV28; CDR3 DNA: TGTGCCAGCAGTTCTGCCGGGACAAAGAACACTGAAGCTTTCTTT; CDR3 protein: CASSSAGTKNTEAFF
J gene: TRBJ2-2; D gene: -; clone size: -; V gene: TRBV5-1; CDR3 DNA: TGCGCCAGCAGCTTGGGACCAGTAACCGGGGAGCTGTTTTTT; CDR3 protein: CASSLGPVTGELFF
J gene: TRBJ2-1; D gene: -; clone size: few; V gene: TRBV29-1; CDR3 DNA: TGCAGCGTTAGGTCGGGGGCCAAGGATGAGCAGTTCTTC; CDR3 protein: CSVRSGAKDEQFF
J gene: TRBJ2-1; D gene: TRBD2; clone size: -; V gene: TRBV3-1; CDR3 DNA: TGTGCCAGCAGCCCGGGACTAGCGAATTACAATGAGCAGTTCTTC; CDR3 protein: CASSPGLANYNEQFF
J gene: TRBJ2-2; D gene: -; clone size: many; V gene: TRBV20-1; CDR3 DNA: TGCAGTGCTTTGCGGGGGCAACCCGGGGAGCTGTTTTTT; CDR3 protein: CSALRGQPGELFF
J gene: TRBJ2-7; D gene: -; clone size: many; V gene: TRBV5-8; CDR3 DNA: TGTGCCAGCAGCTTGGATTCCGGATTCTCCTACGAGCAGTACTTC; CDR3 protein: CASSLDSGFSYEQYF
J gene: TRBJ1-5; D gene: -; clone size: many; V gene: TRBV20-1; CDR3 DNA: TGCAGTGCTGGGGAGGGTCATCAGCCCCAGCATTTT; CDR3 protein: CSAGEGHQPQHF
J gene: TRBJ2-7; D gene: TRBD2; clone size: many; V gene: TRBV20-1; CDR3 DNA: TGCAGTGCTAGAGCCGTTAGCGGGAGAATGTACGAGCAGTACTTC; CDR3 protein: CSARAVSGRMYEQYF
J gene: TRBJ2-7; D gene: -; clone size: -; V gene: TRBV20-1; CDR3 DNA: TGCAGTGCCACCCCAGGGACCTACGAGCAGTACTTC; CDR3 protein: CSATPGTYEQYF
J gene: TRBJ2-7; D gene: -; clone size: few; V gene: TRBV6-1; CDR3 DNA: TGTGCCAGCAGTCCTGAATTTGATGGTGGCGAGCAGTACTTC; CDR3 protein: CASSPEFDGGEQYF
J gene: TRBJ2-1; D gene: -; clone size: -; V gene: TRBV5-1; CDR3 DNA: TGCGCCAGCATTGAGGCTGAAGGGCCACAGTTCTTC; CDR3 protein: CASIEAEGPQFF
J gene: TRBJ2-2; D gene: -; clone size: many; V gene: TRBV11-1; CDR3 DNA: TGTGCCAGCAGCTTAGTACAGGGTGAACCGCCGGGGACCGGGGAGCTGTTTTTT; CDR3 protein: CASSLVQGEPPGTGELFF
J gene: TRBJ2-1; D gene: -; clone size: few; V gene: TRBV5-1; CDR3 DNA: TGCGCCAGCAGCTTGGGACAGGCAGGTAACAATGAGCAGTTCTTC; CDR3 protein: CASSLGQAGNNEQFF
J gene: TRBJ2-5; D gene: TRBD2; clone size: -; V gene: TRBV15; CDR3 DNA: TGTGCCACCAGCAGGGGACTAGCGATTCACTTC; CDR3 protein: CATSRGLAIHF
J gene: TRBJ1-1; D gene: -; clone size: few; V gene: TRBV12-3/TRBV12-4; CDR3 DNA: TGTGCCAGCAGCAAGGGGGGGTGGGCGCAGAACACTGAAGCTTTCTTT; CDR3 protein: CASSKGGWAQNTEAFF
J gene: TRBJ2-5; D gene: -; clone size: -; V gene: TRBV7-9; CDR3 DNA: TGTGCCAGCAGCCCACCCGGGAATCATAAAGAGACCCAGTACTTC; CDR3 protein: CASSPPGNHKETQYF
J gene: TRBJ2-2; D gene: -; clone size: few; V gene: TRBV20-1; CDR3 DNA: TGCAGTGCTAGAGATCGACTAGGGACCGGGGAGCTGTTTTTT; CDR3 protein: CSARDRLGTGELFF
J gene: TRBJ2-5; D gene: -; clone size: many; V gene: TRBV27; CDR3 DNA: TGTGCCAGCAGGAGGGGAGAGACCCAGTACTTC; CDR3 protein: CASRRGETQYF
J gene: TRBJ1-3; D gene: -; clone size: many; V gene: TRBV9; CDR3 DNA: TGTGCCAGCAGCGTCACAGGGAGCTCTGGAAACACCATATATTTT; CDR3 protein: CASSVTGSSGNTIYF
J gene: TRBJ2-2; D gene: TRBD1; clone size: -; V gene: TRBV7-6; CDR3 DNA: TGTGCCAGCAGCCGATATCGAGACAGGGAAGACACCGGGGAGCTGTTTTTT; CDR3 protein: CASSRYRDREDTGELFF
J gene: TRBJ2-3; D gene: -; clone size: many; V gene: TRBV20-1; CDR3 DNA: TGCAGTGCTAGAGATCAGTATTTT; CDR3 protein: CSARDQYF
J gene: TRBJ2-7; D gene: TRBD2; clone size: many; V gene: TRBV29-1; CDR3 DNA: TGCAGCGTTGAGGGACTAGCGGGTAGTAGGTACGAGCAGTACTTC; CDR3 protein: CSVEGLAGSRYEQYF
J gene: TRBJ1-5; D gene: -; clone size: many; V gene: TRBV12-3/TRBV12-4; CDR3 DNA: TGTGCCAGCAGTTTCGCCACCAATCAGCCCCAGCATTTT; CDR3 protein: CASSFATNQPQHF
J gene: TRBJ2-7; D gene: -; clone size: many; V gene: TRBV6-2/TRBV6-3; CDR3 DNA: TGTGCCAGCAGTTATACCCCATTGTTGGGGCAGTACTTC; CDR3 protein: CASSYTPLLGQYF
J gene: TRBJ2-7; D gene: -; clone size: -; V gene: TRBV7-8; CDR3 DNA: TGTGCCAGCACAGAGGTGGGACCTGACCTCTACGAGCAGTACTTC; CDR3 protein: CASTEVGPDLYEQYF
J gene: TRBJ2-2; D gene: TRBD2; clone size: few; V gene: TRBV20-1; CDR3 DNA: TGCAGTGCGAGGGAGGGCCCTACCGTGCCCGGGGAGCTGTTTTTT; CDR3 protein: CSAREGPTVPGELFF
J gene: TRBJ2-1; D gene: -; clone size: -; V gene: TRBV20-1; CDR3 DNA: TGCAGTGCTTGCCGACCCCAACCCTACAATGAGCAGTTCTTC; CDR3 protein: CSACRPQPYNEQFF
J gene: TRBJ2-5; D gene: -; clone size: many; V gene: TRBV7-6; CDR3 DNA: TGTGCCAGCAGCTTACAGGGGACGTACCAAGAGACCCAGTACTTC; CDR3 protein: CASSLQGTYQETQYF
J gene: TRBJ2-2; D gene: -; clone size: -; V gene: TRBV12-3/TRBV12-4; CDR3 DNA: TGTGCCAGCAGTTGGGATGGTGGCGGGGAGCTGTTTTTT; CDR3 protein: CASSWDGGGELFF
J gene: TRBJ2-3; D gene: -; clone size: -; V gene: TRBV29-1; CDR3 DNA: TGCAGCGTTGAAGGAGACTATGGGGCCACAGATACGCAGTATTTT; CDR3 protein: CSVEGDYGATDTQYF
J gene: TRBJ2-7; D gene: -; clone size: many; V gene: TRBV6-1; CDR3 DNA: TGTGCCAGCAGTGAACAAGAGGGGCATGGCGCCTACGAGCAGTACTTC; CDR3 protein: CASSEQEGHGAYEQYF
J gene: TRBJ2-3; D gene: TRBD2; clone size: many; V gene: TRBV10-3; CDR3 DNA: TGTGCCACGATAAGCGGGACTAGCACAGATACGCAGTATTTT; CDR3 protein: CATISGTSTDTQYF
J gene: TRBJ2-2; D gene: -; clone size: few; V gene: TRBV5-1; CDR3 DNA: TGCGCCAGCAGCTGGCGGACGAACACCGGGGAGCTGTTTTTT; CDR3 protein: CASSWRTNTGELFF
J gene: TRBJ2-1; D gene: TRBD2; clone size: many; V gene: TRBV20-1; CDR3 DNA: TGCAGTGCTAGAGATCCGGGACTAGCCCACAATGAGCAGTTCTTC; CDR3 protein: CSARDPGLAHNEQFF
J gene: TRBJ1-2; D gene: -; clone size: many; V gene: TRBV5-1; CDR3 DNA: TGCGCCAGCAAGGAGAACTATGGCTACACCTTC; CDR3 protein: CASKENYGYTF
J gene: TRBJ1-1; D gene: TRBD1; clone size: many; V gene: TRBV20-1; CDR3 DNA: TGCAGTGCTAGCGTCCACAGGGGAGGCCTCGTGAACACTGAAGCTTTCTTT; CDR3 protein: CSASVHRGGLVNTEAFF
J gene: TRBJ2-5; D gene: -; clone size: -; V gene: TRBV4-1; CDR3 DNA: TGCGCCAGCAGCCAAGGGCAGAACTCCGAGACCCAGTACTTC; CDR3 protein: CASSQGQNSETQYF
J gene: TRBJ2-1; D gene: -; clone size: many; V gene: TRBV7-8; CDR3 DNA: TGTGCCAGCAGCTTACAGGGGATCATGGGGGGAATCAATGAGCAGTTCTTC; CDR3 protein: CASSLQGIMGGINEQFF
J gene: TRBJ1-2; D gene: TRBD1; clone size: -; V gene: TRBV12-3/TRBV12-4; CDR3 DNA: TGTGCCAGCAGCCGGACTGGGACAGGGAACGGCTACACCTTC; CDR3 protein: CASSRTGTGNGYTF
J gene: TRBJ2-2; D gene: -; clone size: many; V gene: TRBV29-1; CDR3 DNA: TGCAGCGTTGTCTTGACGCCCGCGAACACCGGGGAGCTGTTTTTT; CDR3 protein: CSVVLTPANTGELFF
J gene: TRBJ2-2; D gene: TRBD2; clone size: -; V gene: TRBV12-3/TRBV12-4; CDR3 DNA: TGTGCCAGCAGTATCCTAGCGGGAGGGGCGAACACCGGGGAGCTGTTTTTT; CDR3 protein: CASSILAGGANTGELFF
J gene: TRBJ2-5; D gene: TRBD2; clone size: -; V gene: TRBV7-2; CDR3 DNA: TGTGCCAGCAGCTTGGTGCGGGAGGCGGGAGAGACCCAGTACTTC; CDR3 protein: CASSLVREAGETQYF
J gene: TRBJ2-2; D gene: TRBD2; clone size: -; V gene: TRBV7-2; CDR3 DNA: TGTGCCAGCAACCGCCGCGCTAGCGGGAGACCCGGGGAGCTGTTTTTT; CDR3 protein: CASNRRASGRPGELFF
J gene: TRBJ2-5; D gene: -; clone size: many; V gene: TRBV29-1; CDR3 DNA: TGCAGTGGAGGTACGGAGACCCAGTACTTC; CDR3 protein: CSGGTETQYF
J gene: TRBJ2-1; D gene: TRBD2; clone size: few; V gene: TRBV7-9; CDR3 DNA: TGTGCCAGCAGCCTTTTCGGCGGGAGGGATAATGAGCAGTTCTTC; CDR3 protein: CASSLFGGRDNEQFF
J gene: TRBJ2-1; D gene: -; clone size: -; V gene: TRBV12-3/TRBV12-4; CDR3 DNA: TGTGCCAGCAGTTTAGACATGAATGAGCAGTTCTTC; CDR3 protein: CASSLDMNEQFF
J gene: TRBJ2-1; D gene: -; clone size: many; V gene: TRBV4-1; CDR3 DNA: TGCGCCAGCAGCCAAGAAGAGTACTCCTACAATGAGCAGTTCTTC; CDR3 protein: CASSQEEYSYNEQFF